This T cell receptor (beta chain) comes out of a study of T cells in Graves' hyperthyroidism and ophthalmopathy. Amplified TCR beta CDR3 regions came from RNA transcripts. TCR CDR3 underwent first-round RT-PCR with the HTBI primer set. TCRdb analysed the multiplex PCR reads with MiXCR anew, one entry per CDR3 protein. The sample has about 480,000 distinct CDR3 sequences, 20% to 25% seen once. Germline V gene data show CDR1 as DFQATT and CDR2 as SNEGSKA (reference sequence). This CDR3 has 14 residues. The J segment lost 1 base and the V segment lost 4 bases, leaving 4 bases of the junction unmatched. The material sequenced was blood. This TCR was sampled from a woman aged 70-85 years with Graves' ophthalmopathy. V and J are TRBV20-1 and TRBJ2-3, with 8 bases identical to TRBD2. The DNA of the CDR3 is TGCAGTGCTACGACTAGCGTGGGCACAGATACGCAGTATTTT. This encodes CSATTSVGTDTQYF.